This TCR beta chain was found in a study of T cell responses to AZD1222 COVID-19 vaccine. Study conclusions and caveats: There were repertoire samples only from the period after the peak T cell response. Compared with day 0, the breadth and depth of the Spike-specific TCR repertoire rose significantly after two doses of AZD1222. Dominant CD4 TCR responses targeted spike regions 160-218 and 743-854.

TCRdb's table, derived via immunoSEQ multiplex PCR, lists solely in-frame clones and lacks some. Among more than 100,000 clones listed, approximately 85% were seen once. V was clipped by 0 bases and J by 4 bases; unmatched bases: 12. CDR1 is MGHRA and CDR2 is YSYEKL in the germline V gene. This CDR3 has 17 amino acids. In the case of this clone: Its antigen remains unidentified.

Specimen: peripheral blood, collected 28 days after the second dose of the MenACWY control vaccine. The sequence came from an adult who received the MenACWY meningococcal vaccine as a control. The rearrangement uses TRBV4-1 and TRBJ2-7; 7 nucleotides agree with TRBD2. Here the CDR3 reads CASSQERRLGGLYEQYV. DNA for the CDR3: TGCGCCAGCAGCCAAGAACGTAGGCTCGGGGGACTATACGAGCAGTACGTC.